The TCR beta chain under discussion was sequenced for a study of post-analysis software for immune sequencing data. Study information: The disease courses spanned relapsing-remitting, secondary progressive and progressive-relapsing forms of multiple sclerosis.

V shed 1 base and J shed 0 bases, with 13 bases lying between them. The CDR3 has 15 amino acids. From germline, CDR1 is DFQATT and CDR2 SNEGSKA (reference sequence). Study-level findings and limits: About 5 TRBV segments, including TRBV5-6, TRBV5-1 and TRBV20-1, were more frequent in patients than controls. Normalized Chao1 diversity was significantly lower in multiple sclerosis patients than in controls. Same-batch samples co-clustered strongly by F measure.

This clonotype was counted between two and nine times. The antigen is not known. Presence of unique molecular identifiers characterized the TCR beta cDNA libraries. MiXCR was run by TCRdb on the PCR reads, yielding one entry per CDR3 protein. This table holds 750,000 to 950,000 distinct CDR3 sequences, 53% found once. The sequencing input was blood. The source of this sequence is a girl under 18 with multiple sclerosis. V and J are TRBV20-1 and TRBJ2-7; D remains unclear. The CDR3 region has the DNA TGCAGTGCTAGAGGTATTGGCGGATTCTCCTACGAGCAGTACTTC. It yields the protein CSARGIGGFSYEQYF.